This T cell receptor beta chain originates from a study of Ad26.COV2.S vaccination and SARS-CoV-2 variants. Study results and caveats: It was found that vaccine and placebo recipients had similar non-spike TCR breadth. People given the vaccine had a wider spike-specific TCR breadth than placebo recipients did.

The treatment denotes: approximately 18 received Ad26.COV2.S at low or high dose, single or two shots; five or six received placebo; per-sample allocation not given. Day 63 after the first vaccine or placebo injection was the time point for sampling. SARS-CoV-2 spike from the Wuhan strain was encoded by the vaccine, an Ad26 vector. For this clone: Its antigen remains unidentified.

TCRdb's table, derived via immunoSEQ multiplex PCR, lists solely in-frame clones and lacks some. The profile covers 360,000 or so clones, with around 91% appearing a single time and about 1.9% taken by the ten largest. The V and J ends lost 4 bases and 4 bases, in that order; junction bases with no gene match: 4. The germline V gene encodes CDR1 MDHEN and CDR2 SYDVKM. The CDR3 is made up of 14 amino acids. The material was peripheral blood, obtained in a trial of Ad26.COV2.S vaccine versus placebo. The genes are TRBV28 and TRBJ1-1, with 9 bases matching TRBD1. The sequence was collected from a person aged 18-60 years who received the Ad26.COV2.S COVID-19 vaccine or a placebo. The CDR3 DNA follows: TGTGCCAGCAGTTCTGGACAGGGGAGCACTGAAGCTTTCTTT. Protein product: CASSSGQGSTEAFF.